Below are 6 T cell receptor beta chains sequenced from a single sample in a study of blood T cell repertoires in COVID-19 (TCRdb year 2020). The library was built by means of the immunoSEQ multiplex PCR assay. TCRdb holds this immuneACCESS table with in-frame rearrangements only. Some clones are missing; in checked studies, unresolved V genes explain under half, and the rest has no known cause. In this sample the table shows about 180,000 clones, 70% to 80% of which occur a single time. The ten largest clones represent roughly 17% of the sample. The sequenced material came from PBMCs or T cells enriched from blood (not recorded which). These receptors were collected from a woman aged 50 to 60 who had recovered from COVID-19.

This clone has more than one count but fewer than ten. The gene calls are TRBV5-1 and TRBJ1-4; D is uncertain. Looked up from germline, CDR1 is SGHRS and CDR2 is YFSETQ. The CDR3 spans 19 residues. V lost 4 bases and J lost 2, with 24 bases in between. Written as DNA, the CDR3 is TGCGCCAGCAGCCAACCTTCTGGCGGGGTTCGGATGACTAATGAAAAACTGTTTTTT. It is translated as CASSQPSGGVRMTNEKLFF.

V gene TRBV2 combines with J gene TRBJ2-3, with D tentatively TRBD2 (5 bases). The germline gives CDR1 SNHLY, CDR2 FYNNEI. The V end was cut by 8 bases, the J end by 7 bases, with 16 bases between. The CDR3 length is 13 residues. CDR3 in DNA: TGTGCCAGCCTCCTTTTTGCGGGCAATACGCAGTATTTT. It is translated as CASLLFAGNTQYF.

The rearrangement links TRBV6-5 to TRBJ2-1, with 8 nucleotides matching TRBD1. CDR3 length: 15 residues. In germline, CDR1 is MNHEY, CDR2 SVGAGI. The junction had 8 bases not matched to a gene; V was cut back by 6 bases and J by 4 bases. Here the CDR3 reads CASRKDRVRYNEQFF. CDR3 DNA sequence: TGTGCCAGCAGGAAGGACAGGGTCCGATACAATGAGCAGTTCTTC.

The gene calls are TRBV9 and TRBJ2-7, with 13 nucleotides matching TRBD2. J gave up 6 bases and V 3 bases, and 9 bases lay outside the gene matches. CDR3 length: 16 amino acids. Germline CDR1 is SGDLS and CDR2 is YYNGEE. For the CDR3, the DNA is TGTGCCAGCAGCGAGGGACTAGCGGGACTCGGCAGCGAGCAGTACTTC. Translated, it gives CASSEGLAGLGSEQYF. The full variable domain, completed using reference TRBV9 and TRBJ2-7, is DSGVTQTPKHLITATGQRVTLRCSPRSGDLSVYWYQQSLDQGLQFLIQYYNGEERAKGNILERFSAQQFPDLHSELNLSSLELGDSALYFCASSEGLAGLGSEQYFGPGTRLTVT.

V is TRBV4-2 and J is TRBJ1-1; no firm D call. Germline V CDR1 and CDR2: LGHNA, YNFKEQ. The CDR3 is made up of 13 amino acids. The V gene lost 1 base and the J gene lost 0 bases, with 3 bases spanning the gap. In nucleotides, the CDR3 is TGTGCCAGCAGCCAAGCAATGAACACTGAAGCTTTCTTT. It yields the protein CASSQAMNTEAFF.

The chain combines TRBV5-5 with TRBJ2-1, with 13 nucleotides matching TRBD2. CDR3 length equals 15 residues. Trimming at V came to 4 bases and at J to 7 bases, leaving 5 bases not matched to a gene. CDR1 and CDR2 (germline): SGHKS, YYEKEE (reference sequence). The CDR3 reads CASSLLAGGFNEQFF. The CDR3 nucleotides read TGTGCCAGCAGCCTACTAGCGGGAGGGTTTAATGAGCAGTTCTTC.